The 26 T cell receptor beta chains given below trace back to one sample, sequenced in a study of blood T cell repertoires in COVID-19. Sequencing was performed with immunoSEQ multiplex PCR; in TCRdb, only in-frame clones are kept and a portion is missing. The data hold under 110,000 clones, with around 92% observed a single time. Sequenced input: peripheral blood. These receptors were taken from a man aged 50-59 years with active COVID-19.

This chain joins TRBV11-2 and TRBJ2-1, with 8 bases lining up with TRBD2. This CDR3 spans 14 amino acids. V dropped 1 base and J dropped 8; count of bases not matched to a gene: 4. The germline V gene encodes CDR1 SGHAT and CDR2 FQNNGV. The CDR3 here is CASSLAPSGYEQFF. In DNA, the CDR3 is TGTGCCAGCAGCTTAGCGCCTAGCGGGTATGAGCAGTTCTTC.

The V and J genes are TRBV28 and TRBJ2-7; possibly TRBD1 for D (6 bases). The germline CDR1 and CDR2 sequences are MDHEN and SYDVKM. V was shortened by 6 bases and J by 1 base, with 16 bases between the two germline ends. The CDR3 has 15 amino acids. DNA of the CDR3: TGTGCCAGCAGCCGTCACAGGGAACGATCCTACGAGCAGTACTTC. Encoded protein: CASSRHRERSYEQYF.

This clone was observed a single time. V gene TRBV7-2 combines with J gene TRBJ1-2, with D possibly being TRBD1 (5 bases). Germline-derived CDR1 and CDR2 are SGHTA and FQGNSA. The V gene lost 5 bases and the J gene lost 4 bases, with 14 bases spanning the gap. CDR3 size: 14 residues. The DNA for the CDR3 is TGTGCCAGCAGCGTGAACGGACAAACCTATGGCTACACCTTC. This translates into CASSVNGQTYGYTF.

The chain joins TRBV10-2 to TRBJ1-5; 8 nucleotides match TRBD1. CDR1 and CDR2 from the germline V gene are WSHSY and SAAADI. This CDR3 spans 13 amino acids. The junction had 2 bases not matched to a gene; V was cut back by 3 bases and J by 7 bases. CDR3 residues: CASSEQGGQPQHF. The CDR3 DNA reads as TGCGCCAGCAGTGAACAGGGGGGCCAGCCCCAGCATTTT.

This chain joins TRBV28 and TRBJ2-7, with D tentatively TRBD2 (5 bases). Trimming took off 2 bases at V and 3 bases at J, with 8 bases between the two ends. CDR3 length: 13 residues. Germline-derived CDR1 and CDR2 are MDHEN and SYDVKM. CDR3: CASSLAGNYEQYF. CDR3 in DNA: TGTGCCAGCAGTTTAGCGGGTAACTACGAGCAGTACTTC.

A few counts support this clone. Here the CDR3 DNA reads TGTGCCAGCGGCTGGGACAGCACCGGGGAGCTGTTTTTT. Translated, it gives CASGWDSTGELFF. The chain employs TRBV2 and TRBJ2-2, with 7 bases aligning to TRBD1. Germline values: CDR1 SNHLY, CDR2 FYNNEI. The CDR3 is 13 amino acids. V gave up 8 bases and J gave up 4 bases; unmatched junction bases: 4. The full variable domain, its missing parts supplied by reference TRBV2 and TRBJ2-2, is EPEVTQTPSHQVTQMGQEVILRCVPISNHLYFYWYRQILGQKVEFLVSFYNNEISEKSEIFDDQFSVERPDGSNFTLKIRSTKLEDSAMYFCASGWDSTGELFFGEGSRLTVL.

CDR3 in DNA: TGTGCCAGCAGTGAGGAGCGGACTAGCGTCTTTAGCTCCTACAATGAGCAGTTCTTC. Translating it yields CASSEERTSVFSSYNEQFF. The chain recombines TRBV6-1 with TRBJ2-1, with 9 positions matching TRBD2. Trimming at V came to 3 bases and at J to 0 bases, leaving 12 bases not matched to a gene. This CDR3 comprises 19 residues. Germline lookup yields CDR1 MNHNS and CDR2 SASEGT.

This clone has only one observation. V is TRBV18 and J is TRBJ2-3; TRBD2 matches at 8 bases. CDR3 size: 16 residues. Germline CDR1 KGHSH, CDR2 LQKENI. J gave up 4 bases and V 2 bases, and 8 bases lay outside the gene matches. CDR3 in DNA: TGTGCCAGCTCACCATCTGCCGGGAGGGCCGCAGATACGCAGTATTTT. This translates into CASSPSAGRAADTQYF.

This chain connects TRBV30 to TRBJ1-1; possible D gene TRBD1, 5 bases. Germline values: CDR1 GTSNPN, CDR2 SVGIG (reference sequence). The germline V and J ends were trimmed by 3 bases and 11 bases, with 19 bases remaining between them. The CDR3 runs 13 residues. CDR3 loop: CAWRVGTGVLAFF. CDR3 DNA sequence: TGTGCCTGGAGGGTCGGAACAGGCGTGCTGGCTTTCTTT.

This clone occurred a few times. The V call is TRBV9, the J call TRBJ1-6; perhaps TRBD1 as D (6 bases). Germline CDR1 SGDLS, CDR2 YYNGEE. Trimming shortened V by 0 bases and J by 8 bases, and 9 bases separated the two germline ends. CDR3 size: 14 residues. CDR3 in DNA: TGTGCCAGCAGCGTAGAGGGGGGGGATTCACCCCTCCACTTT. Its translation is CASSVEGGDSPLHF.

The chain recombines TRBV19 with TRBJ2-5; 15 nucleotides agree with TRBD2. The CDR3 has 18 residues. Looked up from germline, CDR1 is LNHDA and CDR2 is SQIVND (reference sequence). V was clipped by 4 bases and J by 1 base; unmatched bases: 7. The CDR3 loop reads CASSTIGTSGRPQETQYF. The DNA for the CDR3 is TGTGCCAGTAGTACCATCGGGACTAGCGGGAGGCCCCAAGAGACCCAGTACTTC.

In DNA, the CDR3 is TGTGCCAGCAGCAAAGCGGGAGTAAGGAATGAGCAGTTCTTC. This codes for CASSKAGVRNEQFF. This chain links TRBV7-9 with TRBJ2-1; 8 bases align to TRBD2. Germline CDR1 is SEHNR and CDR2 is FQNEAQ (reference sequence). This CDR3 is built from 14 residues. Trimming removed 5 bases from V and 7 bases from J; junction bases left unmatched: 7.

The chain couples TRBV19 to TRBJ1-5; TRBD1 might be the D (5 bases). The CDR3 consists of 19 residues. Trimming pared 2 bases from V and 2 bases from J, leaving 22 bases between. In germline, CDR1 is LNHDA, CDR2 SQIVND (reference sequence). CDR3 in amino acids: CASSISNPGSGGRNQPQHF. The CDR3 region has the DNA TGTGCCAGTAGTATATCAAACCCAGGGTCCGGGGGTCGCAATCAGCCCCAGCATTTT.

The chain uses TRBV28 and TRBJ2-3; TRBD2 aligns across 8 bases. V shed 7 bases and J 1 base; nucleotides not matched to a gene: 10. CDR1 MDHEN and CDR2 SYDVKM come from the germline V gene. The CDR3 contains 16 residues. The CDR3 region is CASMGSSGVRTDTQYF. In DNA, the CDR3 is TGTGCCAGCATGGGGAGTAGCGGGGTCCGCACAGATACGCAGTATTTT.

This clone occurred once. This chain connects TRBV5-1 to TRBJ2-7; possible D gene TRBD1, 6 bases. This CDR3 is built from 14 residues. V lost 2 bases and J 1 base, leaving 10 bases between the germline ends. CDR1 and CDR2 (germline): SGHRS, YFSETQ. The CDR3 sequence is CASSFRDTSYEQYF. DNA of the CDR3: TGCGCCAGCAGCTTCCGGGACACTTCCTACGAGCAGTACTTC.

The chain couples TRBV24-1 to TRBJ1-5; 9 bases match TRBD1. The CDR3 covers 18 residues. The trim removed 2 bases at V and 5 bases at J, leaving 12 bases unmatched. The germline gives CDR1 KGHDR, CDR2 SFDVKD. The CDR3 here is CATSDSGTGLLEHQPQHF. DNA of the CDR3: TGTGCCACCAGTGATTCCGGGACAGGGTTGCTGGAGCATCAGCCCCAGCATTTT.

The chain couples TRBV28 to TRBJ1-3; possible D gene TRBD1, 6 bases. This CDR3 spans 15 amino acids. CDR1 MDHEN and CDR2 SYDVKM come from the germline V gene. V lost 7 bases to trimming and J lost 3 bases, with 16 bases between them. This CDR3 reads CASNPTGSGGNTIYF. The CDR3 nucleotides read TGTGCCAGCAATCCTACAGGGTCAGGTGGAAACACCATATATTTT.

The gene calls are TRBV27 and TRBJ1-4; TRBD1 matches 8 bases. From germline, CDR1 is MNHEY and CDR2 SMNVEV (reference sequence). V lost 8 bases to trimming and J lost 5 bases; unmatched junction nucleotides: 10. This CDR3 comprises 15 residues. CDR3 bases: TGTGCCAGCCGCGCCAGGACAGGGATAAATGAAAAACTGTTTTTT. Translated: CASRARTGINEKLFF.

In regard to this clone: The same CDR3 can be traced to other DNA sequences in this sample. The chain couples TRBV19 to TRBJ2-1; D may be TRBD2 (6 bases). The CDR3 loop spans 14 amino acids. V lost 6 bases and J lost 0, with 9 bases in between. Germline V gene data show CDR1 as LNHDA and CDR2 as SQIVND (reference sequence). The CDR3 DNA reads TGTGCCAGTAGGGGGGGTAGCTCCTACAATGAGCAGTTCTTC. It yields the protein CASRGGSSYNEQFF.

The chain recombines TRBV6-6 with TRBJ2-7; TRBD1 might be the D (5 bases). The CDR3 extends over 14 amino acids. V lost 7 bases and J 0 bases, leaving 13 bases between the germline ends. Germline CDR1 is MNHNY and CDR2 is SVGAGI (reference sequence). The CDR3 region has the DNA TGTGCCAGCACCCTCGACAGAACCTCCTACGAGCAGTACTTC. It is translated as CASTLDRTSYEQYF.

The chain links TRBV9 to TRBJ1-4, with a tentative D call TRBD1 (5 bases). The V end was cut by 2 bases, the J end by 5 bases, with 10 bases between. CDR3 length: 14 residues. Per germline, CDR1 SGDLS and CDR2 YYNGEE. Here the CDR3 DNA reads TGTGCCAGCAGCGTGGGAGGGGAAAATGAAAAACTGTTTTTT. It translates to CASSVGGENEKLFF.

The gene calls are TRBV20-1 and TRBJ2-7; D possibly corresponds to TRBD2 (5 bases). Trimming cost V 3 bases and J 3 bases, with 12 bases left between them. CDR3 length: 13 residues. Germline CDR1 reads DFQATT; CDR2 reads SNEGSKA (reference sequence). CDR3 bases: TGCAGTGCTAGTAAAGCCGGAGGCTACGAGCAGTACTTC. Translated: CSASKAGGYEQYF.

The V gene is TRBV5-1, the J gene TRBJ2-1; D is unclear. The CDR3 has 14 amino acids. Germline CDR1 and CDR2: SGHRS and YFSETQ. V was trimmed by 0 bases and J by 3 bases, leaving 7 bases between them. The CDR3 loop reads CASSLGQNYNEQFF. In nucleotides, the CDR3 is TGCGCCAGCAGCTTGGGGCAGAACTACAATGAGCAGTTCTTC.

V gene TRBV5-1 combines with J gene TRBJ2-7; D is uncertain. V lost 5 bases and J 0 bases, leaving 12 bases between the germline ends. The CDR3 runs 14 residues. CDR1 is SGHRS and CDR2 is YFSETQ in the germline V gene. CDR3 nucleotides: TGCGCCAGCAGAGGAACGGAGAGCTCCTACGAGCAGTACTTC. Translating gives CASRGTESSYEQYF.

The table lists this clone with a count of one. The CDR3 here is CASSEPGTGFEKLFF. The CDR3 nucleotides read TGTGCCAGCAGTGAACCCGGGACAGGGTTTGAAAAACTGTTTTTT. V is TRBV6-1 and J is TRBJ1-4; 9 bases align to TRBD1. This CDR3 is built from 15 residues. Germline values: CDR1 MNHNS, CDR2 SASEGT. J gave up 7 bases and V 2 bases, and 5 bases lay outside the gene matches.

This chain uses TRBV7-3 with TRBJ1-2, with D perhaps TRBD1 (6 bases). The length of the CDR3 is 15 residues. Germline lookup yields CDR1 SGHTA and CDR2 FQGTGA. With 5 bases removed from V and 8 bases from J, the gap between germline ends came to 21 bases. The CDR3, as DNA: TGTGCCAGCAGCCCGGTCCGGCAGGGGAATAAAGGCTACACCTTC. Amino acids: CASSPVRQGNKGYTF.